These 26 T cell receptor beta chains were sequenced from one sample in a study of blood T cell repertoires in COVID-19. TCRdb's table, derived via immunoSEQ multiplex PCR, lists solely in-frame clones and lacks some. The sample includes 200,000 to 250,000 clones, around four fifths seen only once; the top ten take about 2%. The sequenced sample was peripheral blood. The receptors were gathered from a young man who had recovered from COVID-19.

The chain has TRBV6-5 and TRBJ2-3; 12 bases agree with TRBD2. The CDR3 consists of 15 residues. The V and J ends lost 8 bases and 4 bases, in that order; junction bases with no gene match: 7. CDR1 is MNHEY and CDR2 is SVGAGI in the germline V gene. This chain's CDR3 is CASSTSGGFADTQYF. The CDR3, as DNA: TGTGCCAGCTCGACTAGCGGGGGATTCGCAGATACGCAGTATTTT.

The chain recombines TRBV7-2 with TRBJ1-2; 8 bases are a match to TRBD1. V shed 5 bases and J 4 bases; nucleotides not matched to a gene: 6. The CDR3 contains 14 residues. Per germline, CDR1 SGHTA and CDR2 FQGNSA. CDR3 region: CASSPGQGGYGYTF. The CDR3 DNA reads as TGTGCCAGCAGCCCTGGACAGGGAGGCTATGGCTACACCTTC.

The rearrangement joins TRBV18 to TRBJ2-1; 7 bases line up with TRBD1. Germline-derived CDR1 and CDR2 are KGHSH and LQKENI. CDR3 length: 15 residues. V trimming: 3 bases; J trimming: 2 bases; junction bases outside the gene matches: 4. CDR3 DNA: TGTGCCAGCTCACCCGGGACAGCAACCTACAATGAGCAGTTCTTC. Encoded protein: CASSPGTATYNEQFF.

This clone was seen a few times. This chain joins TRBV7-3 and TRBJ2-7, with 7 bases identical to TRBD2. This CDR3 contains 14 residues. Trimming took 3 bases from V and 5 from J; bases not matched to a gene: 7. Per germline, CDR1 SGHTA and CDR2 FQGTGA. CDR3 protein: CASSLRGRWDEQYF. CDR3 bases: TGTGCCAGCAGCTTGCGGGGGAGGTGGGACGAGCAGTACTTC.

V is TRBV2 and J is TRBJ2-1, with TRBD2 matching over 7 bases. The germline gives CDR1 SNHLY, CDR2 FYNNEI. V shed 6 bases and J 5 bases; nucleotides not matched to a gene: 10. The CDR3 is 15 residues long. This CDR3 reads CASSRRDYVDNEQFF. CDR3 DNA: TGTGCCAGCAGCCGCCGGGACTACGTAGACAATGAGCAGTTCTTC.

The chain recombines TRBV19 with TRBJ2-5, with TRBD2 matching 8 bases. Germline CDR1 and CDR2: LNHDA and SQIVND (reference sequence). This CDR3 is 14 amino acids long. V was pared by 5 bases and J by 5 bases, with 7 bases of the junction left unmatched. The CDR3 DNA follows: TGTGCCAGTAGTCCCGGACTAGCTAGGGAGACCCAGTACTTC. Protein sequence: CASSPGLARETQYF.

The CDR3 nucleotides are TGTGCCAGCAGCTTAGGGCAATCAGATACGCAGTATTTT. This sequence encodes CASSLGQSDTQYF. The V call is TRBV11-1, the J call TRBJ2-3; the D is unclear. Looked up from germline, CDR1 is SGHAT and CDR2 is FQDESV (reference sequence). The CDR3 totals 13 residues. Trimming stripped 1 base from V and 4 bases from J, with 6 bases between.

This clone has just one count. The chain couples TRBV6-5 to TRBJ1-6, with 7 bases matching TRBD1. CDR3 length: 16 amino acids. Germline values: CDR1 MNHEY, CDR2 SVGAGI. V shed 0 bases, J shed 5 bases, and the junction held 4 bases outside the gene matches. CDR3 region: CASSYSTGTDNSPLHF. The CDR3, as DNA: TGTGCCAGCAGTTACTCGACTGGGACAGATAATTCACCCCTCCACTTT.

The genes are TRBV2 and TRBJ2-1; 7 positions match TRBD2. CDR1 is SNHLY and CDR2 is FYNNEI in the germline V gene. The J segment lost 9 bases and the V segment lost 7 bases, leaving 12 bases of the junction unmatched. The CDR3 runs 14 residues. For the CDR3, the DNA is TGTGCCAGCACCCCGGTGTTTAGGGAGGGTGAGCAGTTCTTC. Translated, it gives CASTPVFREGEQFF.

This chain connects TRBV6-5 to TRBJ1-2; no clear D. This CDR3 contains 13 residues. From germline, CDR1 is MNHEY and CDR2 SVGAGI. V was cut by 6 bases and J by 4 bases, with 12 bases left in between. Here the CDR3 reads CASRRTGSYGYTF. Here the CDR3 DNA reads TGTGCCAGCAGGAGGACCGGGAGCTATGGCTACACCTTC.

The CDR3 DNA follows: TGCGCCAGCAGCCCGACAGGGAATTACGAGCAGTACGTC. It specifies CASSPTGNYEQYV. The rearrangement links TRBV5-1 to TRBJ2-7; 7 bases map to TRBD1. The CDR3 is 13 amino acids. Germline CDR1 reads SGHRS; CDR2 reads YFSETQ. V was pared by 4 bases and J by 4 bases, with 5 bases of the junction left unmatched.

The chain has TRBV12-5 and TRBJ1-1; D call uncertain. Trimming removed 1 base from V and 9 bases from J, with 9 bases in between. Germline CDR1 LGHNT, CDR2 FRNRAP. The CDR3 is 12 amino acids. CDR3 region: CASGLGQTQAFF. CDR3 nucleotide sequence: TGTGCTAGTGGTTTGGGACAAACACAAGCTTTCTTT.

The rearrangement links TRBV7-8 to TRBJ2-2, with 11 bases matching TRBD2. V lost 5 bases and J lost 0; bases outside the gene matches: 5. The CDR3 is 17 amino acids. Germline CDR1 SGHVS, CDR2 FQNEAQ. CDR3 protein: CASSPSGLAANTGELFF. In DNA form, the CDR3 reads TGTGCCAGCAGCCCGTCGGGACTAGCGGCGAACACCGGGGAGCTGTTTTTT.

The sample holds a few counts of this clone. V usage is TRBV10-3 and J usage is TRBJ1-5; TRBD1 agrees at 10 bases. This CDR3 comprises 15 residues. The germline CDR1 and CDR2 sequences are ENHRY and SYGVKD. V dropped 4 bases and J dropped 6; count of bases not matched to a gene: 6. CDR3 region: CAISGGTGVGQPQHF. Written as DNA, the CDR3 is TGTGCCATCAGTGGGGGGACAGGGGTTGGTCAGCCCCAGCATTTT.

This chain links TRBV28 with TRBJ2-1; D remains unclear. The CDR3 has 15 amino acids. Germline lookup yields CDR1 MDHEN and CDR2 SYDVKM. V lost 7 bases to trimming and J lost 2 bases, with 15 bases between them. Here the CDR3 DNA reads TGTGCCAGCATACCCACTACCGCTCCCTACAATGAGCAGTTCTTC. Translating gives CASIPTTAPYNEQFF.

This chain joins TRBV6-5 and TRBJ2-3, with D possibly TRBD2 on 6 matching bases. In germline, CDR1 is MNHEY, CDR2 SVGAGI. The CDR3 covers 13 residues. Trimming pared 6 bases from V and 7 bases from J, leaving 14 bases between. CDR3 DNA: TGTGCCAGCAGGCCGACTAGGGGTAATACGCAGTATTTT. Translating it yields CASRPTRGNTQYF.

The chain has TRBV2 and TRBJ2-3, with a possible D match to TRBD2 (6 bases). With 5 bases removed from V and 6 bases from J, the gap between germline ends came to 15 bases. The CDR3 sequence is 14 residues long. The germline V gene has CDR1 SNHLY and CDR2 FYNNEI. This CDR3 is CASSKGLPTDTQYF. The CDR3 DNA follows: TGTGCCAGCAGTAAGGGACTTCCCACGGATACGCAGTATTTT.

The chain links TRBV19 to TRBJ2-1; D is possibly TRBD1 (5 bases). There are 11 residues in the CDR3. Trimming removed 6 bases at V and 9 bases at J, with 9 bases between. The V gene's germline CDR1 is LNHDA and CDR2 SQIVND (reference sequence). This chain's CDR3 is CASRLGVEQFF. For the CDR3, the DNA is TGTGCCAGTAGGCTAGGGGTTGAGCAGTTCTTC.

This CDR3 is CASSETGGYNSPLHF. CDR3 bases: TGTGCCAGCAGTGAAACAGGGGGCTATAATTCACCCCTCCACTTT. The chain recombines TRBV6-1 with TRBJ1-6, with 8 bases fitting TRBD1. Germline assignment: CDR1 MNHNS and CDR2 SASEGT. The CDR3 spans 15 residues. J lost 3 bases, V lost 2 bases, and 0 bases had no gene match.

The J gene is TRBJ2-1, the V gene TRBV4-1; D might be TRBD2 (6 bases). This CDR3 has 15 amino acids. V shed 3 bases and J shed 4 bases, with 13 bases lying between them. Germline V gene lookup returns CDR1 MGHRA and CDR2 YSYEKL. Here the CDR3 DNA reads TGCGCCAGCAGCCAGAGGGGCCGGGAGTACAATGAGCAGTTCTTC. This codes for CASSQRGREYNEQFF.

The chain recombines TRBV7-9 with TRBJ1-1; the D gene is possibly TRBD1 (6 bases). Trimming shortened V by 5 bases and J by 5 bases, and 21 bases separated the two germline ends. The V gene's germline CDR1 is SEHNR and CDR2 FQNEAQ (reference sequence). The CDR3 covers 16 residues. CDR3 protein: CASSARDTYPGTEAFF. The CDR3 coding sequence is TGTGCCAGCAGCGCCCGGGACACCTACCCGGGGACTGAAGCTTTCTTT.

This sequence joins TRBV5-1 and TRBJ1-6; 9 bases line up with TRBD1. Germline CDR1 and CDR2: SGHRS and YFSETQ. This CDR3 is 16 amino acids long. V shed 4 bases and J 5 bases; nucleotides not matched to a gene: 7. CDR3 protein: CASSPGQGRNNSPLHF. Here the CDR3 DNA reads TGCGCCAGCAGCCCGGGACAGGGACGAAATAATTCACCCCTCCACTTT. Full variable domain (rest looked up from reference TRBV5-1 and TRBJ1-6): KAGVTQTPRYLIKTRGQQVTLSCSPISGHRSVSWYQQTPGQGLQFLFEYFSETQRNKGNFPGRFSGRQFSNSRSEMNVSTLELGDSALYLCASSPGQGRNNSPLHFGNGTRLTVT.

The chain recombines TRBV7-9 with TRBJ1-5; no definite D call. The V gene lost 5 bases and the J gene lost 4 bases, with 12 bases spanning the gap. CDR3 length: 14 residues. From germline, CDR1 is SEHNR and CDR2 FQNEAQ (reference sequence). The CDR3 spells CASSLPGSNQPQHF. CDR3 coding DNA: TGTGCCAGCAGCCTACCGGGATCAAATCAGCCCCAGCATTTT. Supplemented by reference TRBV7-9 and TRBJ1-5, the full variable domain reads DTGVSQNPRHKITKRGQNVTFRCDPISEHNRLYWYRQTLGQGPEFLTYFQNEAQLEKSRLLSDRFSAERPKGSFSTLEIQRTEQGDSAMYLCASSLPGSNQPQHFGDGTRLSIL.

The V gene is TRBV7-9, the J gene TRBJ2-2, with 10 positions matching TRBD1. CDR3 length: 17 amino acids. The J segment lost 6 bases and the V segment lost 2 bases, leaving 9 bases of the junction unmatched. Germline CDR1 SEHNR, CDR2 FQNEAQ (reference sequence). CDR3 protein: CASSLFPGTGDAGELFF. CDR3 coding DNA: TGTGCCAGCAGCTTATTTCCCGGGACAGGGGACGCCGGGGAGCTGTTTTTT.

V is TRBV5-1 and J is TRBJ1-1, with D possibly matching TRBD1 (6 bases). V was clipped by 0 bases and J by 10 bases, with 10 bases between them. CDR1 and CDR2 (germline): SGHRS, YFSETQ. The CDR3 contains 12 residues. The DNA of the CDR3 is TGCGCCAGCAGCTTGGACAGGGCGGGAGCTTTCTTT. It is translated as CASSLDRAGAFF.

CDR3: CASRPGNNEQFF. The CDR3 DNA follows: TGCGCCAGCAGACCGGGGAACAATGAGCAGTTCTTC. The chain couples TRBV10-2 to TRBJ2-1; possible D gene TRBD2, 5 bases. This CDR3 is built from 12 residues. Trimming shortened V by 6 bases and J by 5 bases, and 8 bases separated the two germline ends. The V gene's germline CDR1 is WSHSY and CDR2 SAAADI.